This T cell receptor beta chain is drawn from a study of Graves' ophthalmopathy and Graves' hyperthyroidism. Many counts were recorded for this clonotype. Its specificity is not known. Amplified material comprised TCR beta CDR3 regions derived from RNA transcripts. RT-PCR with HTBI primers came first, then second-round multiplex PCR. One entry per CDR3 protein results from TCRdb running MiXCR on the multiplex PCR reads. Among 600,000 to 650,000 distinct CDR3 sequences, about 20% were seen once, and the ten largest hold approximately 7.7%. Study observations and caveats: An approximately 84% specificity and roughly 90% sensitivity were achieved by a 13-signature model that separated ophthalmopathy from stable hyperthyroidism.

The CDR3 is 13 amino acids. Looked up from germline, CDR1 is ENHRY and CDR2 is SYGVKD. Trimming shortened V by 7 bases and J by 2 bases, and 11 bases separated the two germline ends. It was on clinical symptoms, serum thyroxine, TRAb, thyroid ultrasound and orbital computed tomography that diagnosis relied. An approximately 10 ml volume of fresh peripheral blood provided the PBMCs. The chain employs TRBV10-3 and TRBJ2-5; D is ambiguous. The source material was peripheral blood. This TCR derives from a woman aged 18 to 35 with stable Graves' hyperthyroidism. Some clones in this sample may be carry-over from other donors' samples. For the CDR3, the DNA is TGTGCCATCACGGCAGGTTTTCAAGAGACCCAGTACTTC. This gives the protein CAITAGFQETQYF.